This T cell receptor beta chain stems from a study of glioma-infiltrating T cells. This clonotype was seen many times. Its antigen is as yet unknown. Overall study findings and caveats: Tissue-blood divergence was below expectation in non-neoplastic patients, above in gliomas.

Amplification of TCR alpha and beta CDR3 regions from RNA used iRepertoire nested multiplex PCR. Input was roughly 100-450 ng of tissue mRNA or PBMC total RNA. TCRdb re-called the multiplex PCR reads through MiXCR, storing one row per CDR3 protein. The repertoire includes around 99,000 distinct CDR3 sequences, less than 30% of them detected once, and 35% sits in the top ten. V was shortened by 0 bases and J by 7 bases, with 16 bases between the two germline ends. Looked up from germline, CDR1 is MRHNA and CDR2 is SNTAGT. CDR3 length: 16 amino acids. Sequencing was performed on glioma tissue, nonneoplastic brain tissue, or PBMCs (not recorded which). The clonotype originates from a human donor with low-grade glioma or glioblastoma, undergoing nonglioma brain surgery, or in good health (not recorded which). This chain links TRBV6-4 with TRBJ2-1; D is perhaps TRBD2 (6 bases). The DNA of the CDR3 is TGTGCCAGCAGTGACTCTTGGGCTGCGGGGCCGAATGAGCAGTTCTTC. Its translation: CASSDSWAAGPNEQFF.